This TCR beta chain was sequenced in a study of somatic mutations in cytotoxic T cells in rheumatoid arthritis (dated by TCRdb to 2016 to 2017). As for the study more broadly: Right after diagnosis and prior to the start of any treatment, around 28 ml EDTA of peripheral blood was drawn from patients. The study asked whether expanded CD8+ T-cell clones in newly diagnosed, untreated rheumatoid arthritis carry somatic mutations, and used TCRB deep sequencing to characterize clonality. For 55 to 70 rheumatoid arthritis patients and 20 healthy controls, TCRB deep sequencing was carried out. Patients and controls did not essentially differ in median age, which was nearly identical between the groups. Some T-cell populations stained with V beta antibodies were sorted by flow on a FACSAria II or Sony SH800 to nearly 100% purity, with sorted V beta1+ cells additionally subjected to TCRB sequencing. Here is what the overall study found, with its caveats: There was no significant difference in CD8+ T-cell clonality between rheumatoid arthritis patients and age-matched healthy controls. The largest CD8+ clone made up more than 20% of CD8+ cells in about an eighth of the roughly 60 patients, and blood and synovial fluid shared several identical CD8+ TCRB sequences. The slight underrepresentation of TRBV07 in patients was not corrected for multiple comparisons. It was unknown which antigens the expanded CD8+ clones targeted, and their absence from virus-specific databases did not exclude viral specificity. CD8+ clonality increased with age in patients (Spearman r of about 0.45) but not in healthy controls.

Sequencing of TCRB CDR3 was done on genomic DNA with the immunoSEQ assay. On the authors' methods: When patient CD8+ clones exceeding 1% were checked against published virus-specific TCRB sequences, only a few matched. The analyses included only productive TCRB rearrangements. Defining a clone by its unique TCRB CDR3 sequence, the study calculated clonality as a productive clonality index derived from Shannon entropy. The template counts of each clone relative to the total templates per sample were used to calculate repertoire overlap between two samples. V-gene usage from TCRB sequencing and V-gene usage measured by flow cytometry were correlated (Spearman r of around 0.6). This immuneACCESS table, as held by TCRdb, lists in-frame sequences with V and J called but not all clones. Of the missing ones, under half trace to an unresolved V gene in checked studies; the others have no known cause. The D gene and trimming were derived from the DNA, and the V and J assignments and clone size from that table. This sample gives about 19,000 clones in total; roughly 85% of them show up just once. Of the sample, roughly 6.9% is held by the ten largest clones.

For this clone: What this receptor recognizes is not known. No base quality values were provided; no much bigger clone lies one nucleotide off.

V is cut back by 0 bases and J by 5 bases, with 3 bases in the junction unmatched. Taken from cysteine to phenylalanine, the CDR3 has 15 residues. The kept DNA is CDR3 alone, 45 bases in frame from the first base. Via the germline V gene, CDR1 is SGHVS and CDR2 FQNEAQ. On an AutoMACS, CD4+ and CD8+ cells were isolated via positive magnetic bead selection, and their purity was verified by flow cytometry. A TCR V beta antibody panel was used in flow cytometry to screen first for clonal expansions, which were then characterized by TCRB deep sequencing of sorted CD8+ fractions. Isolation of peripheral blood mononuclear cells was done through Ficoll-Paque PLUS density gradient separation. DNA was extracted from CD4-enriched, CD8-enriched or PBMC samples with Nucleospin Tissue or Tissue XS kits and quantified with a Qubit 2.0 fluorometer.

Specimen: CD8+ T cells sorted from blood. The sequence was collected from a woman in her 40s with rheumatoid arthritis. The chain was built from TRBV7-8 and TRBJ1-1, and 10 bases in between align with TRBD1. The DNA sequence is given as TGTGCCAGCAGCTTAGCGACAGGGGGCGGGACTGAAGCTTTCTTT. The encoded protein is CASSLATGGGTEAFF.